Below are 29 T cell receptor beta chains sequenced from a single sample in a study of vaccination and CD4 T cells after COVID-19. Sequencing of the DNA from cultured CD4+ T cells was carried out with the Oncomine TCR Beta short-read assay. TCRdb re-derived calls from the PCR reads in MiXCR, one entry per CDR3 protein. The table includes 20,000 to 25,000 distinct CDR3 sequences, 45% to 60% detected once. Their recognized antigens are unknown. Documented treatment: roughly 11-day PBMC culture with coronavirus spike peptide pools or control peptides (ViraFEST assay). The sample comprised CD4+ T cells from blood, cultured in vitro. The receptors were gathered from a human donor who had recovered from COVID-19.

In this sample, this clonotype turned up a few times. The V and J genes are TRBV19 and TRBJ1-5; D remains ambiguous. Germline V gene data show CDR1 as LNHDA and CDR2 as SQIVND (reference sequence). This CDR3 has 15 residues. V was clipped by 6 bases and J by 1 base, with 13 bases between them. Here the CDR3 DNA reads TGTGCCAGTAGAAAAGGGAAGGGCAGCAATCAGCCCCAGCATTTT. Protein: CASRKGKGSNQPQHF. Combining the CDR3 with reference TRBV19 and TRBJ1-5 gives the whole variable domain DGGITQSPKYLFRKEGQNVTLSCEQNLNHDAMYWYRQDPGQGLRLIYYSQIVNDFQKGDIAEGYSVSREKKESFPLTVTSAQKNPTAFYLCASRKGKGSNQPQHFGDGTRLSIL.

This chain links TRBV7-6 with TRBJ2-7; D call uncertain. V dropped 3 bases and J dropped 5 bases, with 11 bases sitting between them. Germline-derived CDR1 and CDR2 are SGHVS and FNYEAQ. The CDR3 has 13 amino acids. The CDR3 region is CASSFGWMDEQYF. The CDR3 coding sequence is TGTGCCAGCAGCTTTGGGTGGATGGACGAGCAGTACTTC.

The chain links TRBV20-1 to TRBJ1-2, with 8 bases fitting TRBD1. The CDR3 runs 14 residues. V trimming: 8 bases; J trimming: 3 bases; junction bases outside the gene matches: 11. The germline CDR1 and CDR2 sequences are DFQATT and SNEGSKA (reference sequence). This chain's CDR3 is CSPHGTGEHYGYTF. The CDR3 nucleotides are TGCAGTCCTCACGGGACAGGAGAACACTATGGCTACACCTTC.

The chain recombines TRBV20-1 with TRBJ2-1, with TRBD2 matching 11 bases. J was trimmed by 2 bases and V by 6 bases; bases with no gene match: 3. This CDR3 region has 14 residues. Germline V gene sequence: CDR1 DFQATT, CDR2 SNEGSKA (reference sequence). This chain's CDR3 is CSAPLAGAYNEQFF. In DNA, the CDR3 is TGCAGTGCCCCACTAGCGGGAGCCTACAATGAGCAGTTCTTC.

This clonotype was counted only a few times. The chain joins TRBV27 to TRBJ2-3; D might be TRBD2 (6 bases). The CDR3 runs 15 residues. Trimming removed 5 bases from V and 1 base from J, with 13 bases in between. CDR1 is MNHEY, CDR2 SMNVEV, per germline (reference sequence). In DNA, the CDR3 is TGTGCCAGCAGTCCCCGGGACTGGGGCACAGATACGCAGTATTTT. As protein: CASSPRDWGTDTQYF.

The chain joins TRBV5-6 to TRBJ1-2; D may be TRBD1 (5 bases). Deletions cut 7 bases from V and 0 bases from J, with 13 bases between. The CDR3 spans 14 residues. Germline CDR1 is SGHDT and CDR2 is YYEEEE. The CDR3, as DNA: TGTGCCAGCCAAGGGGACGCCTCTAACTATGGCTACACCTTC. Protein: CASQGDASNYGYTF.

The J gene is TRBJ1-6, the V gene TRBV18, with D possibly matching TRBD1 (5 bases). Trimming took off 0 bases at V and 7 bases at J, with 13 bases between the two ends. The germline V gene has CDR1 KGHSH and CDR2 LQKENI. The CDR3 has 16 residues. The CDR3 DNA reads as TGTGCCAGCTCACCACCCGGGGCTCCGGGGAATTCACCCCTCCACTTT. Protein: CASSPPGAPGNSPLHF.

This clonotype was seen a handful of times. V is TRBV6-1 and J is TRBJ2-3, with 14 bases matching TRBD2. The V segment lost 5 bases and the J segment 4 bases; nucleotides outside the gene matches: 5. Germline V gene lookup returns CDR1 MNHNS and CDR2 SASEGT. The CDR3 sequence is 16 residues long. The CDR3, as DNA: TGTGCCAGCAGTCCGCCGGGACTAGCGGGAGCAGATACGCAGTATTTT. Protein sequence: CASSPPGLAGADTQYF.

This clonotype has a handful of counts. The J gene is TRBJ1-2, the V gene TRBV20-1, with D possibly matching TRBD1 (5 bases). Trimming took 5 bases from V and 4 from J, leaving 20 bases between them. The length of the CDR3 is 15 residues. Germline V gives CDR1 DFQATT, CDR2 SNEGSKA (reference sequence). CDR3 in DNA: TGCAGTGCTTACGCTACCCGACAGAGCCGCTATGGCTACACCTTC. Translated, it gives CSAYATRQSRYGYTF.

V gene TRBV6-1 combines with J gene TRBJ1-4; D is possibly TRBD1 (5 bases). V dropped 6 bases and J dropped 5 bases, with 16 bases sitting between them. This CDR3 is built from 15 residues. Germline V lookup: CDR1 MNHNS, CDR2 SASEGT. CDR3 bases: TGTGCCAGCAGACAAACCGGGACGGGGAATGAAAAACTGTTTTTT. Amino acid sequence: CASRQTGTGNEKLFF.

The chain carries TRBV6-1 and TRBJ2-7; 10 nucleotides align to TRBD1. J was trimmed by 4 bases and V by 6 bases; bases with no gene match: 6. The CDR3 sequence is 14 residues long. In germline, CDR1 is MNHNS, CDR2 SASEGT. The CDR3 coding sequence is TGTGCCAGCAGAATCGGGACAGGGGTATACGAGCAGTACTTC. It yields the protein CASRIGTGVYEQYF.

Note on this clonotype: A much larger clone differs by one base, so this may be a read error. This sequence joins TRBV10-3 and TRBJ2-1; D not certain. Germline lookup yields CDR1 ENHRY and CDR2 SYGVKD. The CDR3 covers 15 residues. The V gene lost 3 bases and the J gene lost 4 bases, with 13 bases spanning the gap. The CDR3 here is CAISEAMAEYNEQFF. The DNA of the CDR3 is TGTGCCATCAGTGAAGCGATGGCGGAGTACAATGAGCAGTTCTTC.

This clonotype was found once. This chain joins TRBV10-2 and TRBJ1-3; 7 bases align to TRBD1. V was pared by 6 bases and J by 0 bases, with 11 bases of the junction left unmatched. The CDR3 is made up of 17 amino acids. Germline CDR1 and CDR2: WSHSY and SAAADI. CDR3: CASSKGTDVLSGNTIYF. As DNA, the CDR3 is TGCGCCAGCAGCAAAGGGACAGACGTACTCTCTGGAAACACCATATATTTT.

The rearrangement joins TRBV20-1 to TRBJ1-1; D remains unclear. In germline, CDR1 is DFQATT, CDR2 SNEGSKA (reference sequence). This CDR3 region has 14 residues. V lost 4 bases and J lost 5, with 17 bases in between. The CDR3: CSATPPTERTEAFF. CDR3 sequence (DNA): TGCAGTGCTACCCCCCCGACGGAGAGGACTGAAGCTTTCTTT.

The V and J genes are TRBV7-2 and TRBJ2-7; D is ambiguous. This CDR3 contains 12 residues. CDR1 and CDR2 (germline): SGHTA, FQGNSA. Deletions cut 5 bases from V and 3 bases from J, with 8 bases between. CDR3 protein: CASSPAGYEQYF. In DNA, the CDR3 is TGTGCCAGCAGCCCGGCCGGCTACGAGCAGTACTTC.

The chain couples TRBV24-1 to TRBJ2-5, with 8 bases fitting TRBD1. After removal of 0 bases from V and 1 base from J, the junction contained 3 bases not matched to a gene. Germline-derived CDR1 and CDR2 are KGHDR and SFDVKD. The CDR3 contains 16 residues. CDR3 amino acids: CATSDLTGGGQETQYF. The CDR3 nucleotides are TGTGCCACCAGTGATTTGACAGGGGGAGGCCAAGAGACCCAGTACTTC.

This clonotype was picked up a small number of times. The chain links TRBV15 to TRBJ2-7; 9 nucleotides match TRBD2. J gave up 4 bases and V 1 base, and 5 bases lay outside the gene matches. This CDR3 spans 15 amino acids. In germline, CDR1 is LNHNV, CDR2 YYDKDF (reference sequence). CDR3 sequence: CATSRGDSGSYEQYF. The CDR3 DNA follows: TGTGCCACCAGCAGAGGGGATAGCGGGAGTTACGAGCAGTACTTC.

The rearrangement joins TRBV20-1 to TRBJ2-7; 9 bases are shared with TRBD2. The CDR3 has 16 residues. Losses at the gene ends were 2 bases for V and 3 bases for J; bases not matched to a gene: 11. CDR1 and CDR2 (germline): DFQATT, SNEGSKA (reference sequence). The CDR3 spells CSARSWGGRAGYEQYF. CDR3 sequence (DNA): TGCAGTGCTAGATCATGGGGCGGGAGGGCCGGCTACGAGCAGTACTTC.

This rearrangement joins TRBV20-1 to TRBJ1-5; 9 bases match TRBD1. Trimming took 6 bases from V and 4 from J; bases not matched to a gene: 4. The CDR3 is made up of 13 amino acids. Germline V gene data show CDR1 as DFQATT and CDR2 as SNEGSKA (reference sequence). CDR3 nucleotides: TGCAGTGCCTTGACAGGGGGAAATCAGCCCCAGCATTTT. Its protein is CSALTGGNQPQHF.

The CDR3 is CASSKADYQPQHF. The CDR3 DNA reads TGTGCCAGCAGTAAGGCAGACTATCAGCCCCAGCATTTT. The rearrangement joins TRBV12-3 or TRBV12-4 to TRBJ1-5; D is uncertain. This CDR3 spans 13 amino acids. V was clipped by 5 bases and J by 5 bases, with 10 bases between them.

V and J are TRBV21-1 and TRBJ2-2; the table's TRBD1 call for D was not verified on the DNA. TRBV21-1 is marked as a pseudogene. The CDR3 covers 15 residues. In DNA form, the CDR3 reads TGTGCCAGCAGCAGCCCGGGACACGAAACCGGGGAGCTGTTTTTT. Translation gives CASSSPGHETGELFF.

The genes are TRBV15 and TRBJ2-5, with 7 bases that match TRBD1. CDR1 and CDR2 (germline): LNHNV, YYDKDF (reference sequence). Losses at the gene ends were 0 bases for V and 5 bases for J; bases not matched to a gene: 12. The CDR3 spans 17 residues. The DNA for the CDR3 is TGTGCCACCAGCAGAGAGGCTAGGGGGCGCGGAAAGGAGACCCAGTACTTC. Residues: CATSREARGRGKETQYF.

The chain recombines TRBV20-1 with TRBJ1-5, with 8 bases that match TRBD1. Trimming removed 2 bases from V and 2 bases from J; junction bases left unmatched: 5. This CDR3 has 15 residues. The germline gives CDR1 DFQATT, CDR2 SNEGSKA (reference sequence). CDR3 nucleotide sequence: TGCAGTGCTAGACAGGGGGCACAGGGCAATCAGCCCCAGCATTTT. Translation: CSARQGAQGNQPQHF.

This clonotype was observed a few times. The rearrangement uses TRBV27 and TRBJ2-1; a weak D match, TRBD2 (6 bases). In germline, CDR1 is MNHEY, CDR2 SMNVEV (reference sequence). Trimming left V 7 bases short and J 3 bases short, with 16 bases between. CDR3 size: 15 residues. This chain's CDR3 is CASNLTSRCYNEQFF. CDR3 DNA sequence: TGTGCCAGCAACCTTACTAGCAGATGCTACAATGAGCAGTTCTTC.

V and J are TRBV7-2 and TRBJ2-2; 12 bases are a match to TRBD1. Germline V gives CDR1 SGHTA, CDR2 FQGNSA. V lost 8 bases to trimming and J lost 7 bases; unmatched junction nucleotides: 8. CDR3 size: 15 residues. The CDR3 DNA is TGTGCCAGCCCACCCGGGACAGGGGGCTTCGGGGAGCTGTTTTTT. Amino acid sequence: CASPPGTGGFGELFF.

In this sample, this clonotype turned up a few times. This chain connects TRBV19 to TRBJ2-5; 7 positions match TRBD1. This CDR3 is 14 amino acids long. Germline V gene data show CDR1 as LNHDA and CDR2 as SQIVND (reference sequence). V shed 1 base, J shed 2 bases, and the junction held 1 base outside the gene matches. The CDR3 is CASSIGGQQETQYF. CDR3 nucleotide sequence: TGTGCCAGTAGTATAGGGGGACAGCAAGAGACCCAGTACTTC.

V gene TRBV28 combines with J gene TRBJ1-2; D remains unclear. Germline V gene lookup returns CDR1 MDHEN and CDR2 SYDVKM. This CDR3 spans 14 amino acids. The ends were cut back, 7 bases at V and 3 bases at J, with 15 bases in the middle. As DNA, the CDR3 is TGTGCCAGCAACACCCCCGGGGATTACTATGGCTACACCTTC. Protein: CASNTPGDYYGYTF.

This clonotype occurred a few times. The chain recombines TRBV15 with TRBJ1-1, with 8 bases matching TRBD1. The CDR3 is 17 residues long. Per the germline V gene, CDR1 is LNHNV and CDR2 is YYDKDF (reference sequence). V was pared by 0 bases and J by 1 base, with 7 bases of the junction left unmatched. The CDR3 DNA sequence: TGTGCCACCAGCAGAGACCTTCAGGGGGCTGAGAACACTGAAGCTTTCTTT. Encoded protein: CATSRDLQGAENTEAFF. Full variable domain (rest looked up from reference TRBV15 and TRBJ1-1): DAMVIQNPRYQVTQFGKPVTLSCSQTLNHNVMYWYQQKSSQAPKLLFHYYDKDFNNEADTPDNFQSRRPNTSFCFLDIRSPGLGDTAMYLCATSRDLQGAENTEAFFGQGTRLTVV.

This clonotype was counted a single time. This chain connects TRBV5-1 to TRBJ2-4, with 7 bases fitting TRBD1. This CDR3 spans 14 amino acids. Germline values: CDR1 SGHRS, CDR2 YFSETQ. V lost 4 bases to trimming and J lost 5 bases; unmatched junction nucleotides: 6. CDR3: CASSPTGYQNIQYF. The CDR3 DNA reads TGCGCCAGCAGCCCGACAGGGTATCAAAACATTCAGTACTTC.